The rows below give T cell receptor beta chains drawn from one sample of a study of T cell repertoires in cytomegalovirus infection. These TCRs' antigens remain unknown. TCRdb used MiXCR to reprocess the reads, holding one entry per CDR3 protein. The sample carries 350,000 to 400,000 distinct CDR3 sequences, about 34% recorded once. Here the sequenced sample was cultured PBMCs, taken from culture after CMV antigen stimulation. Every receptor here comes from a human donor in good health (CMV status not recorded). Some clones in this sample may be carry-over from other donors' samples. The CDR3 runs from the conserved cysteine through the conserved F or W. Each record gives: D gene, clone size, V gene, J gene, CDR3 DNA, CDR3 protein. A D gene is named only where the DNA matches it firmly. Clone size is not always given. Where it is, it says once, few, many or a class for expanded clones.

TRBD1	few	TRBV6-5	TRBJ1-2	TGTGCCAGCAGTTACCCGTCCGGACAGGGTAACTATGGCTACACCTTC	CASSYPSGQGNYGYTF
-	few	TRBV15	TRBJ1-2	TGTGCCACCTACGGACTACGGGGCTACACCTTC	CATYGLRGYTF
-	once	TRBV20-1	TRBJ2-7	TGCAGTGCTCCTGGACCGAATGCCTACGAGCAGTACTTC	CSAPGPNAYEQYF
TRBD2	few	TRBV7-2	TRBJ2-1	TGTGCCAGCAGCTTAGGGCGGGAGGGCCGTAATGAGCAGTTCTTC	CASSLGREGRNEQFF
-	-	TRBV6-2/TRBV6-3	TRBJ2-1	TGTGCCAGCTCGAGACTCCGGGACAATCAGTTCTTC	CASSRLRDNQFF
TRBD2	-	TRBV11-2	TRBJ2-1	TGTGCCAGCAGCTTCTCGGGACTAGCGACCTTCAGCTCCTACAATGAGCAGTTCTTC	CASSFSGLATFSSYNEQFF
-	-	TRBV28	TRBJ2-2	TGTGCCAGTTCGAGGGGCGGAACTTACACCGGGGAGCTGTTTTTT	CASSRGGTYTGELFF
TRBD1	-	TRBV6-1	TRBJ1-1	TGTGCCAGCAGTTCGACAGGGGCTACGAACACTGAAGCTTTCTTT	CASSSTGATNTEAFF
-	many	TRBV7-2	TRBJ1-6	TGTGCCAGCAGCTCCGGGTCAAATAATTCACCCCTCCACTTT	CASSSGSNNSPLHF
TRBD2	-	TRBV7-2	TRBJ2-3	TGTGCCAGCAGCTTAGGACTAGCGTCGGGAACAGATACGCAGTATTTT	CASSLGLASGTDTQYF
-	-	TRBV11-3	TRBJ2-7	TGTGCCAGCAGCTCAACCGGGACCCACGAGCAGTACTTC	CASSSTGTHEQYF
-	-	TRBV4-3	TRBJ2-3	TGCGCCAGCAGCCAAGGCTATTCGACAGATACGCAGTATTTT	CASSQGYSTDTQYF
-	-	TRBV7-2	TRBJ2-2	TGTGCCAGCAGGCAAGGGGTAGCCGGGGAGCTGTTTTTT	CASRQGVAGELFF
-	-	TRBV12-3/TRBV12-4	TRBJ1-5	TGTGCCAGCAGTTTGAAGAGGGGGAATCAGCCCCAGCATTTT	CASSLKRGNQPQHF
TRBD1	few	TRBV5-1	TRBJ2-7	TGCGCCAGCAGCGCCGGGACAGGGATGTCCTACGAGCAGTACTTC	CASSAGTGMSYEQYF
-	-	TRBV5-3	TRBJ2-2	TGTGCCAGCAGCTTGCCGACGGTGGGGGTCACCGGGGAGCTGTTTTTT	CASSLPTVGVTGELFF
TRBD2	-	TRBV6-6	TRBJ2-5	TGTGCCACCACCCTGGGAGCGGGAGGAGAGACCCAGTACTTC	CATTLGAGGETQYF
-	-	TRBV15	TRBJ1-5	TGTGCCACCAGCAGAGATCGAGCGGGGGCGTACAATCAGCCCCAGCATTTT	CATSRDRAGAYNQPQHF
TRBD1	-	TRBV28	TRBJ1-4	TGTGCCAGCAACTACCCGGGACAGGGAAATGAAAAACTGTTTTTT	CASNYPGQGNEKLFF
TRBD1	few	TRBV11-2	TRBJ2-1	TGTGCCAGCAGCTTACGGGACAGAAACAATGAGCAGTTCTTC	CASSLRDRNNEQFF
-	-	TRBV6-5	TRBJ1-1	TGTGCCAGCAGTTACTCGAATCGTGGACATTCCACTGAAGCTTTCTTT	CASSYSNRGHSTEAFF
TRBD2	many	TRBV4-2	TRBJ2-1	TGTGCCAGCGGACTCGGGCTAGCGGTAAACAATGAGCAGTTCTTC	CASGLGLAVNNEQFF
TRBD2	few	TRBV7-2	TRBJ2-7	TGTGCCAGCAGCTTACAGCTAGCGGGGGAATTCTACGAGCAGTACTTC	CASSLQLAGEFYEQYF
TRBD2	-	TRBV6-1	TRBJ2-3	TGTGCCAGCAAAGCGGGGTTTAGCACAGATACGCAGTATTTT	CASKAGFSTDTQYF
-	-	TRBV7-2	TRBJ2-7	TGTGCCAGCAGCTTTGGTCTTGGGGGGAGTGTCTCCTACGAGCAGTACTTC	CASSFGLGGSVSYEQYF
TRBD2	-	TRBV5-6	TRBJ2-1	TGTGCCAGCAGCCGGGGGGGGACTGAGCAGTTCTTC	CASSRGGTEQFF
TRBD1	many	TRBV7-2	TRBJ1-6	TGTGCCAGCAGTCCGGGACAGCTCTATAATTCACCCCTCCACTTT	CASSPGQLYNSPLHF
-	-	TRBV29-1	TRBJ2-3	TGCAGCGTAATACCGGGCCGCCGGGCAGATACGCAGTATTTT	CSVIPGRRADTQYF
TRBD2	few	TRBV7-9	TRBJ2-3	TGTGCCAGCAGTTTCGGCGGGAGGGCCGCAGATACGCAGTATTTT	CASSFGGRAADTQYF
TRBD1	few	TRBV7-2	TRBJ2-3	TGTGCCAGCAGCACGACAGGGGGCAGGACAGATACGCAGTATTTT	CASSTTGGRTDTQYF
-	-	TRBV5-1	TRBJ1-2	TGCGCCAGCAGCCCGATGGGACGGTCCTATGGCTACACCTTC	CASSPMGRSYGYTF
-	-	TRBV4-3	TRBJ1-3	TGCGCCAGCAGCCGAGGAACGGGAAACACCATATATTTT	CASSRGTGNTIYF
-	-	TRBV4-1	TRBJ1-5	TGCGCCAGCAGCCAAGACTACAGGAGAAATCAGCCCCAGCATTTT	CASSQDYRRNQPQHF
TRBD1	-	TRBV12-3/TRBV12-4	TRBJ1-6	TGTGCCAGCAGTTTAATCGGACAGGGTAATTCACCCCTCCACTTT	CASSLIGQGNSPLHF
TRBD2	-	TRBV7-2	TRBJ2-1	TGTGCCAGCAGCTTCGGATTTAGCGGGGCCCCGAATGAGCAGTTCTTC	CASSFGFSGAPNEQFF
-	once	TRBV9	TRBJ2-2	TGTGCCAGCAGCGTAGGTACCGGGGAGCTGTTTTTT	CASSVGTGELFF
TRBD2	-	TRBV7-2	TRBJ2-1	TGTGCCAGCAGCCTCCTAGCGGGAGAGGAGTTCTTC	CASSLLAGEEFF
TRBD1	-	TRBV7-2	TRBJ1-5	TGTGCCAGCAGCTTCGACAGGGCCAGCGGCCCCCAGCATTTT	CASSFDRASGPQHF
TRBD2	few	TRBV27	TRBJ2-1	TGTGCCAGCAGCCCGAATGGACTAGCGGGAAATGAGCAGTTCTTC	CASSPNGLAGNEQFF
-	-	TRBV5-4	TRBJ1-6	TGTGCCAGCAGCCCGGACTTACCCTCCTATAATTCACCCCTCCACTTT	CASSPDLPSYNSPLHF
TRBD1	once	TRBV4-1	TRBJ2-1	TGCGCCAGCAGCCAACGGAGACAGGGGGGAGTCAATGAGCAGTTCTTC	CASSQRRQGGVNEQFF
-	few	TRBV12-3/TRBV12-4	TRBJ1-3	TGTGCCAGCAGTCTCGGACTCCCCAACGCCATATATTTT	CASSLGLPNAIYF
TRBD1	few	TRBV4-1	TRBJ2-5	TGCGCCAGCAGCCAAGAGTGGACAGGGGGCGGCCAAGAGACCCAGTACTTC	CASSQEWTGGGQETQYF
TRBD2	few	TRBV12-3/TRBV12-4	TRBJ2-1	TGTGCCAGCAGTTTAGGACTAGCAAGTGAGCAGTTCTTC	CASSLGLASEQFF
-	once	TRBV4-1	TRBJ2-3	TGCGCCAGCAGCCAGTGGTTTACAGGTTTAAGCACAGATACGCAGTATTTT	CASSQWFTGLSTDTQYF
TRBD1	many	TRBV24-1	TRBJ2-5	TGTGCCACCAGTGATCTGGGACAGGGCAGAGAGACCCAGTACTTC	CATSDLGQGRETQYF
TRBD1	-	TRBV7-2	TRBJ1-2	TGTGCCAGCAGCTTACTCACAGGGGGCGGGTATGGCTACACCTTC	CASSLLTGGGYGYTF
-	-	TRBV10-2	TRBJ2-7	TGCGCCAGCAGTGAGGTGGGCGGGGAGCAGTACTTC	CASSEVGGEQYF
-	-	TRBV29-1	TRBJ2-7	TGCAGCGTAGCAGGGCCGGGGGAGCAGTACTTC	CSVAGPGEQYF
-	few	TRBV7-9	TRBJ1-4	TGTGCCAGCAGCCAACGAACTAATGAAAAACTGTTTTTT	CASSQRTNEKLFF
TRBD2	few	TRBV7-8	TRBJ2-4	TGTGCCAGCAGCTCAGGGACTAGAGGTTCCAAAAACATTCAGTACTTC	CASSSGTRGSKNIQYF
-	-	TRBV4-1	TRBJ1-5	TGCGCCAGCAGCCAAGACTGGGACAAAGGGCAACAGCCCCAGCATTTT	CASSQDWDKGQQPQHF
-	few	TRBV6-6	TRBJ1-5	TGTGCCAGCAGTTGGGAACAGTTCAATCAGCCCCAGCATTTT	CASSWEQFNQPQHF